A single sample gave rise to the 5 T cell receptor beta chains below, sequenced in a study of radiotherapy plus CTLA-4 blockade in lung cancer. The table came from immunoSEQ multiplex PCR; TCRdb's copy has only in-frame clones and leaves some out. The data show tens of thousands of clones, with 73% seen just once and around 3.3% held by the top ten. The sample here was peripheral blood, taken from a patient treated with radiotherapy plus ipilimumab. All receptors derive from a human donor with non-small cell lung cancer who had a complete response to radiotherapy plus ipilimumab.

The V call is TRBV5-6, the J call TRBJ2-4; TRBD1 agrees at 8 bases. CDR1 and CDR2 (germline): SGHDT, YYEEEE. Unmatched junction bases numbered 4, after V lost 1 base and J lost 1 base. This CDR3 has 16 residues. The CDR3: CASSLSPGGAKNIQYF. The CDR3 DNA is TGTGCCAGCAGCTTGTCGCCAGGGGGCGCCAAAAACATTCAGTACTTC.

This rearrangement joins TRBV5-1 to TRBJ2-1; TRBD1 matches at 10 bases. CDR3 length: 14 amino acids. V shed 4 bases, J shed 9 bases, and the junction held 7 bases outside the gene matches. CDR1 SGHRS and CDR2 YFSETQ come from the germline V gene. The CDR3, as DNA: TGCGCCAGCAGCGGGGGGACAGGGGTGTCTGAGCAGTTCTTC. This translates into CASSGGTGVSEQFF.

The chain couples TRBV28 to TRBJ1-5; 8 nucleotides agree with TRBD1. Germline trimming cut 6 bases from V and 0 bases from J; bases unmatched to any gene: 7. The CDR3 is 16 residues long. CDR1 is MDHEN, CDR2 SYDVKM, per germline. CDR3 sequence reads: CASRPTGVGSNQPQHF. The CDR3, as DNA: TGTGCCAGCAGACCGACAGGGGTTGGTAGCAATCAGCCCCAGCATTTT.

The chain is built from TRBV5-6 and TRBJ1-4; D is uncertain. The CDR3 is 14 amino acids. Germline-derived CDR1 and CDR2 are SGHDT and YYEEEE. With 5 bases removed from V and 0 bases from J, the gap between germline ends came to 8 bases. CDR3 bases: TGTGCCAGCAGACCTGAGGCAACTAATGAAAAACTGTTTTTT. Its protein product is CASRPEATNEKLFF.

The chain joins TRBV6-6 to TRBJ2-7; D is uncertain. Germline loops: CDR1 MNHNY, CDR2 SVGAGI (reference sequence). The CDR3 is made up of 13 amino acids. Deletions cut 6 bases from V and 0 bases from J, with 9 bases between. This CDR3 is CASRTQSSYEQYF. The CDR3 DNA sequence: TGTGCCAGCAGGACACAAAGCTCCTACGAGCAGTACTTC.